This is a list of T cell receptor beta chains from one sample in a study of shared clonotypes between healthy human individuals. Clones were sequenced by immunoSEQ multiplex PCR, and TCRdb holds only the in-frame ones, with some missing. The sample holds 2 million to 2.5 million clones; about 92% are singletons and the top ten take approximately 0.4%. The source material was naive CD4+ T cells from PBMCs. The receptors were gathered from a man between 18 and 35 years old in good health. Some clones in this sample may be carry-over from other donors' samples. CDR3s include the opening cysteine and the closing phenylalanine or tryptophan. D genes are given only for firm matches. Some rows have no size entry. The others give once, few or many, or a class for an expanded clone.

abundance,j_gene,d_gene,v_gene,CDR3nt,CDR3aa
NA,TRBJ1-3,NA,TRBV5-1,TGCGCCAGCAGCTTGTTGAGCTCTGGAAACACCATATATTTT,CASSLLSSGNTIYF
NA,TRBJ2-5,NA,TRBV21-1,TGTGCCAGCAGCGTCCCCGGGACAGCCCAAGAGACCCAGTACTTC,CASSVPGTAQETQYF
NA,TRBJ1-4,NA,TRBV28,TGTGCCAGCAGTTTGATCGGGCCCTCTAAATCGGAAAAACTGTTTTTT,CASSLIGPSKSEKLFF
NA,TRBJ1-6,NA,TRBV18,TGTGCCAGCTCGGAAGTTACAGGGCATCGGGAAAATTCACCCCTCCACTTT,CASSEVTGHRENSPLHF
NA,TRBJ2-3,NA,TRBV5-1,TGCGCCAGCAGCTTGCGGCTAGCCGGAGATACGCAGTATTTT,CASSLRLAGDTQYF
NA,TRBJ1-5,NA,TRBV6-1,TGTGCCAGCAGTGAATGGGCCGGTTATCAGCCCCAGCATTTT,CASSEWAGYQPQHF
NA,TRBJ2-2,TRBD2,TRBV5-1,TGCGCCAGCAGCTCCCTAGCGGGGTCGAACACCGGGGAGCTGTTTTTT,CASSSLAGSNTGELFF
NA,TRBJ1-5,TRBD1,TRBV18,TGTGCCAGCTCATTTCCCGGGACAGGGAATCAGCCCCAGCATTTT,CASSFPGTGNQPQHF
NA,TRBJ2-7,TRBD2,TRBV11-1,TGTGCCAGCAGCTTTCAGGCTAGCGGTTCCTACGAGCAGTACTTC,CASSFQASGSYEQYF
NA,TRBJ1-5,NA,TRBV28,TGTGCCAGCAGTGGGCTTAGCAATCAGCCCCAGCATTTT,CASSGLSNQPQHF
once,TRBJ1-1,TRBD1,TRBV9,TGTGCCAGCAGCGGGGGACAGGGGGGCACTGAAGCTTTCTTT,CASSGGQGGTEAFF
NA,TRBJ2-7,TRBD1,TRBV18,TGTGCCAGCTCACCACCTGTGGGACAGGAAGACTACGAGCAGTACTTC,CASSPPVGQEDYEQYF
once,TRBJ2-7,NA,TRBV28,TGTGCCAGCAGAGAAAAACCGGGGCCCTACGAGCAGTACTTC,CASREKPGPYEQYF
NA,TRBJ2-1,NA,TRBV2,TGTGCCAGCAGTGACGAAGGGAGCTCCTACAATGAGCAGTTCTTC,CASSDEGSSYNEQFF
NA,TRBJ2-1,NA,TRBV28,TGTGCCAGCAGTTCCCCCCCCCTGGAGAATGAGCAGTTCTTC,CASSSPPLENEQFF
NA,TRBJ1-6,NA,TRBV7-9,TGTGCCAGCAGCTTCGGGACGTTAAATTCACCCCTCCACTTT,CASSFGTLNSPLHF
NA,TRBJ2-7,TRBD1,TRBV29-1,TGCAGCGTGAGGGGACAGGTAACCTACGAGCAGTACTTC,CSVRGQVTYEQYF
few,TRBJ1-4,NA,TRBV4-2,TGTGCCAGCAGCCGGTCGGAGGGTGCGTTGGAGGGGGAACTGTTTTTT,CASSRSEGALEGELFF
NA,TRBJ1-5,TRBD1,TRBV2,TGTGCCAGCAGTCCAACCGACAGGGGAAATTATCAGCCCCAGCATTTT,CASSPTDRGNYQPQHF
NA,TRBJ1-2,NA,TRBV28,TGTGCCAGCAGGGGGGCTAATAACTATGGCTACACCTTC,CASRGANNYGYTF
NA,TRBJ2-5,NA,TRBV30,TGTGCTCATGGACCGGGAGAGGAGACCCAGTACTTC,CAHGPGEETQYF
few,TRBJ1-1,NA,TRBV5-1,TGCGCCAGCTTTTCCCAGACTGAAGCTTTCTTT,CASFSQTEAFF
few,TRBJ1-1,NA,TRBV10-1,TGCGCCAGCAGCGCTTTCGAGGGAACGGGAGCTTTCTTT,CASSAFEGTGAFF
NA,TRBJ2-7,NA,TRBV7-2,TGTGCCAGCAGCCCCGACATACGGGGGGCGTCTGAGCAGTACTTC,CASSPDIRGASEQYF
NA,TRBJ1-3,NA,TRBV10-3,TGTGCCACCCACAGGGTCGGGGACCCTGGAAACACCATATATTTT,CATHRVGDPGNTIYF
NA,TRBJ1-5,NA,TRBV27,TGTGCCAGCAGCCCTACGTGGGGGTCTCAGCCCCAGCATTTT,CASSPTWGSQPQHF
NA,TRBJ1-1,NA,TRBV18,TGTGCCAGCTCACTGGCAGACACTGAAGCTTTCTTT,CASSLADTEAFF
NA,TRBJ2-5,NA,TRBV7-9,TGTGCCAGCAGCTTAGATCGGGGGAAAGAGACCCAGTACTTC,CASSLDRGKETQYF
NA,TRBJ2-1,NA,TRBV2,TGTGCCAGCAGTGGGGACTCACCCTACAATGAGCAGTTCTTC,CASSGDSPYNEQFF
NA,TRBJ1-2,NA,TRBV2,TGTGCCAGCAGTGAAGCCGTTTCCCGCCCGACCTTC,CASSEAVSRPTF